A single sample is the source of the 28 T cell receptor beta chains below, sequenced in a study of Graves' ophthalmopathy and Graves' hyperthyroidism. The authors amplified TCR beta CDR3 regions from RNA transcripts. An initial RT-PCR round employing HTBI primers preceded a second-round multiplex PCR. TCRdb reprocessed the multiplex PCR reads with MiXCR, giving one entry per CDR3 protein. The sample has some 210,000 distinct CDR3 sequences, roughly 29% seen once. The material sequenced was peripheral blood. The receptors originated from a man aged 50 or older with Graves' ophthalmopathy.

This clonotype was recorded at least ten times. The chain combines TRBV28 with TRBJ2-7; no clear D gene. V was pared by 5 bases and J by 2 bases, with 10 bases between. In germline, CDR1 is MDHEN, CDR2 SYDVKM. The CDR3 sequence is 13 residues long. The CDR3 spells CASSTRNAYEQYF. CDR3 coding DNA: TGTGCCAGCAGTACTCGTAACGCCTACGAGCAGTACTTC.

This clonotype was counted ten times or more. V is TRBV6-2 or TRBV6-3 and J is TRBJ2-7; 10 bases line up with TRBD2. The V and J ends lost 5 bases and 3 bases, in that order; junction bases with no gene match: 4. Germline CDR1 and CDR2: MNHEY and SVGEGT. The CDR3 sequence is 14 residues long. CDR3: CASSGGLAIYEQYF. The CDR3 DNA reads TGTGCCAGCAGTGGGGGACTAGCGATCTACGAGCAGTACTTC.

This clonotype was detected many times. The V and J genes are TRBV7-2 and TRBJ2-4, with D perhaps matching TRBD1 (5 bases). From germline, CDR1 is SGHTA and CDR2 FQGNSA. The CDR3 has 14 amino acids. Trimming cost V 4 bases and J 6 bases, with 13 bases left between them. CDR3 sequence reads: CASSYPGHPNIQYF. CDR3 DNA: TGTGCCAGCAGCTACCCCGGACATCCAAACATTCAGTACTTC. Filled out from reference TRBV7-2 and TRBJ2-4, the complete variable domain reads GAGVSQSPSNKVTEKGKDVELRCDPISGHTALYWYRQSLGQGLEFLIYFQGNSAPDKSGLPSDRFSAERTGGSVSTLTIQRTQQEDSAVYLCASSYPGHPNIQYFGAGTRLSVL.

The chain is built from TRBV19 and TRBJ2-5; TRBD1 or TRBD2 may be the D gene (5 bases each). The V end lost 6 bases, the J end lost 2 bases, and 13 bases lay between the germline ends. The CDR3 totals 14 residues. Germline V gives CDR1 LNHDA, CDR2 SQIVND (reference sequence). CDR3 coding DNA: TGTGCCAGTAGCCGGGGACGTCCTCAAGAGACCCAGTACTTC. Translating gives CASSRGRPQETQYF.

This clonotype was seen at least ten times. The chain is built from TRBV2 and TRBJ2-7, with D perhaps being TRBD1 or TRBD2 (5 bases each). Germline V gives CDR1 SNHLY, CDR2 FYNNEI. The CDR3 totals 13 residues. V lost 8 bases and J lost 10, with 21 bases in between. The CDR3 here is CASVTGTRGGQYF. Written as DNA, the CDR3 is TGTGCCAGCGTGACCGGGACCCGAGGCGGACAGTACTTC.

Only one count was recorded for this clonotype. The V call is TRBV5-1, the J call TRBJ2-5; 9 bases are shared with TRBD1. This CDR3 comprises 14 residues. Germline CDR1 SGHRS, CDR2 YFSETQ. The ends lost 7 bases at V and 1 base at J; junction bases unmatched: 5. The CDR3 DNA follows: TGCGCCAGCGGCTGGGACAGGGTCCAAGAGACCCAGTACTTC. As protein: CASGWDRVQETQYF.

The chain joins TRBV28 to TRBJ1-1; the match to TRBD1 covers 9 bases. Trimming took 6 bases from V and 4 from J; bases not matched to a gene: 18. Germline CDR1 reads MDHEN; CDR2 reads SYDVKM. This CDR3 region has 18 residues. CDR3 sequence: CASRTHMGTGGGGTEAFF. CDR3 in DNA: TGTGCCAGCAGAACTCACATGGGAACAGGGGGCGGTGGCACTGAAGCTTTCTTT.

This clonotype was observed many times. V gene TRBV10-3 combines with J gene TRBJ2-7, with D perhaps matching TRBD1 or TRBD2 (5 bases each). The V gene lost 4 bases and the J gene lost 4 bases, with 14 bases spanning the gap. This CDR3 is 14 amino acids long. Germline V lookup: CDR1 ENHRY, CDR2 SYGVKD. The CDR3 sequence: CAISGRRDGYEQYF. The DNA for the CDR3 is TGTGCCATCAGTGGCCGTAGGGACGGTTACGAGCAGTACTTC.

This clonotype was picked up many times. The chain links TRBV6-1 to TRBJ2-7; D unclear. V shed 2 bases and J shed 2 bases, with 7 bases lying between them. The CDR3 is made up of 13 amino acids. Germline loops: CDR1 MNHNS, CDR2 SASEGT. DNA of the CDR3: TGTGCCAGCAGTGAAACCATAACCTACGAGCAGTACTTC. Protein: CASSETITYEQYF.

The chain combines TRBV6-1 with TRBJ1-1; the match to TRBD1 covers 7 bases. The CDR3 loop spans 15 amino acids. V lost 6 bases and J lost 6; bases outside the gene matches: 13. CDR1 and CDR2 (germline): MNHNS, SASEGT. The CDR3 sequence: CASSPTPTGWAEAFF. The DNA of the CDR3 is TGTGCCAGCAGCCCTACCCCGACAGGGTGGGCTGAAGCTTTCTTT.

This clonotype has ten or more counts. This chain uses TRBV4-1 with TRBJ2-2, with TRBD1 matching over 8 bases. From germline, CDR1 is MGHRA and CDR2 YSYEKL. The CDR3 has 16 amino acids. Trimming took 4 bases from V and 9 from J; bases not matched to a gene: 13. CDR3 nucleotide sequence: TGCGCCAGCAGCCGACAGGGGACCTTTAGGAGTCGGGAGCTGTTTTTT. The encoded protein is CASSRQGTFRSRELFF.

The table lists this clonotype with a count of one. The chain employs TRBV6-2 or TRBV6-3 and TRBJ2-7; 7 bases line up with TRBD2. The germline V gene has CDR1 MNHEY and CDR2 SVGEGT. The trim removed 6 bases at V and 12 bases at J, leaving 20 bases unmatched. This CDR3 is 15 amino acids long. CDR3 residues: CASSALGASGAKAYF. In nucleotides, the CDR3 is TGTGCCAGCAGCGCCCTCGGGGCTAGCGGAGCCAAAGCGTACTTC.

This clonotype was observed many times. The rearrangement joins TRBV4-3 to TRBJ2-2; D not certain. V gave up 0 bases and J gave up 4 bases, with 6 bases separating them. This CDR3 is built from 14 residues. Germline V gene sequence: CDR1 LGHNA, CDR2 YSLEER. CDR3 sequence: CASSQDSSTGELFF. DNA of the CDR3: TGCGCCAGCAGCCAAGATTCGAGCACCGGGGAGCTGTTTTTT.

This clonotype occurred many times. The CDR3 nucleotides read TGCAGTGCTAGAGCCCCCGGGCCCAGCGGTCCCTACGAGCAGTACTTC. The encoded protein is CSARAPGPSGPYEQYF. V gene TRBV20-1 combines with J gene TRBJ2-7; a weak D match, TRBD2 (5 bases). In germline, CDR1 is DFQATT, CDR2 SNEGSKA (reference sequence). The CDR3 consists of 16 residues. V gave up 1 base and J gave up 2 bases, with 18 bases separating them.

This clonotype was detected many times. This chain links TRBV11-2 with TRBJ2-5; D is possibly TRBD1 (7 bases). Germline-derived CDR1 and CDR2 are SGHAT and FQNNGV. This CDR3 is built from 14 residues. V lost 5 bases, J lost 5 bases, and 15 bases lay in between. The CDR3 region is CASSPQTGRETQYF. The DNA of the CDR3 is TGTGCCAGCAGCCCCCAGACAGGGAGGGAGACCCAGTACTTC.

At least ten counts were recorded for this clonotype. The chain uses TRBV6-5 and TRBJ2-7, with D perhaps TRBD1 or TRBD2 (5 bases each). V lost 11 bases and J 5 bases, leaving 13 bases between the germline ends. CDR1 and CDR2 from the germline V gene are MNHEY and SVGAGI. The CDR3 length is 11 residues. CDR3 loop: CAARGGHEQYF. CDR3 DNA sequence: TGTGCCGCTCGGGGCGGGCACGAGCAGTACTTC.

This clonotype appeared a few times. The chain links TRBV12-3 or TRBV12-4 to TRBJ1-2; D remains ambiguous. This CDR3 region has 12 residues. V was clipped by 5 bases and J by 1 base, with 5 bases between them. The CDR3 region is CASSGSNYGYTF. For the CDR3, the DNA is TGTGCCAGCAGTGGCAGTAACTATGGCTACACCTTC.

This clonotype was observed many times. The chain is built from TRBV7-9 and TRBJ1-2, with D possibly TRBD1 on 5 matching bases. CDR3 length equals 13 residues. Germline CDR1 reads SEHNR; CDR2 reads FQNEAQ (reference sequence). Trimming removed 1 base from V and 8 bases from J, with 11 bases in between. The CDR3 here is CASSLGGEGGYTF. The CDR3 DNA follows: TGTGCCAGCAGCTTAGGGGGGGAAGGCGGCTACACCTTC.

This clonotype has at least ten counts. The rearrangement uses TRBV27 and TRBJ2-2; the match to TRBD1 covers 8 bases. The junction had 5 bases not matched to a gene; V was cut back by 4 bases and J by 4 bases. Germline V gene sequence: CDR1 MNHEY, CDR2 SMNVEV (reference sequence). The CDR3 consists of 15 residues. The CDR3 loop reads CASSSDRAVTGELFF. In DNA form, the CDR3 reads TGTGCCAGCAGTTCGGACAGGGCTGTCACCGGGGAGCTGTTTTTT.

At least ten counts were recorded for this clonotype. The V call is TRBV19, the J call TRBJ2-2, with 11 bases lining up with TRBD2. The CDR3 sequence is 20 residues long. The ends lost 8 bases at V and 0 bases at J; junction bases unmatched: 17. Germline assignment: CDR1 LNHDA and CDR2 SQIVND (reference sequence). CDR3 sequence reads: CASRRERPGLADTNTGELFF. CDR3 coding DNA: TGTGCCAGTCGTCGAGAGCGCCCGGGACTAGCGGATACGAACACCGGGGAGCTGTTTTTT.

This clonotype was recorded at least ten times. The chain carries TRBV19 and TRBJ1-2; D possibly corresponds to TRBD1 (5 bases). Trimming cost V 6 bases and J 4 bases, with 6 bases left between them. Germline loops: CDR1 LNHDA, CDR2 SQIVND (reference sequence). The CDR3 is 11 residues long. The CDR3 loop reads CASRGTYGYTF. The CDR3 DNA reads as TGTGCCAGTAGGGGGACCTATGGCTACACCTTC. The full variable domain, with the rest looked up from reference TRBV19 and TRBJ1-2, is DGGITQSPKYLFRKEGQNVTLSCEQNLNHDAMYWYRQDPGQGLRLIYYSQIVNDFQKGDIAEGYSVSREKKESFPLTVTSAQKNPTAFYLCASRGTYGYTFGSGTRLTVV.

Many counts were recorded for this clonotype. The chain couples TRBV27 to TRBJ2-7, with a weak D call TRBD1 (5 bases). CDR3 length equals 11 residues. Trimming took 7 bases from V and 6 from J, leaving 10 bases between them. Germline V CDR1 and CDR2: MNHEY, SMNVEV (reference sequence). The DNA of the CDR3 is TGTGCCAGCACTTGGGGCCGCGAGCAGTACTTC. It yields the protein CASTWGREQYF.

This clonotype occurred many times. V is TRBV30 and J is TRBJ2-2; 10 nucleotides agree with TRBD2. The germline gives CDR1 GTSNPN, CDR2 SVGIG (reference sequence). V was clipped by 1 base and J by 5 bases; unmatched bases: 4. This CDR3 has 15 residues. The DNA for the CDR3 is TGTGCCTGGAGTGCCCTAGCGGGAGTAACCGGGGAGCTGTTTTTT. Protein product: CAWSALAGVTGELFF.

Ten or more counts support this clonotype. The chain carries TRBV30 and TRBJ2-5, with 9 bases identical to TRBD1. This CDR3 is built from 13 residues. Looked up from germline, CDR1 is GTSNPN and CDR2 is SVGIG (reference sequence). J gave up 3 bases and V 2 bases, and 1 base lay outside the gene matches. The CDR3 protein is CAWSRTGEETQYF. The CDR3 DNA follows: TGTGCCTGGAGTCGGACAGGGGAAGAGACCCAGTACTTC.

This clonotype was recorded at least ten times. The V and J genes are TRBV19 and TRBJ2-2; no clear D gene. CDR1 and CDR2 (germline): LNHDA, SQIVND (reference sequence). This CDR3 is built from 18 residues. V dropped 4 bases and J dropped 5 bases, with 23 bases sitting between them. CDR3 DNA sequence: TGTGCCAGTAGTAGCGGCGGCCAGGAATTTATAAAAACCGGGGAGCTGTTTTTT. Its translation: CASSSGGQEFIKTGELFF.

This clonotype was seen at least ten times. The chain combines TRBV25-1 with TRBJ2-7, with 12 nucleotides matching TRBD2. The CDR3 spans 16 residues. Germline assignment: CDR1 MGHDK and CDR2 SYGVNS. The trim removed 4 bases at V and 1 base at J, leaving 5 bases unmatched. The CDR3 DNA sequence: TGTGCCAGCAGTGGATCCCTAGCGGGAGGGTCCTACGAGCAGTACTTC. This gives the protein CASSGSLAGGSYEQYF.

This clonotype has at least ten counts. V and J are TRBV27 and TRBJ1-3; D might be TRBD1 (6 bases). The CDR3 contains 16 residues. Looked up from germline, CDR1 is MNHEY and CDR2 is SMNVEV (reference sequence). Deletions cut 5 bases from V and 1 base from J, with 15 bases between. The CDR3 bases are TGTGCCAGCAGTCCAGTGGGGGCCTCATCTGGAAACACCATATATTTT. This sequence encodes CASSPVGASSGNTIYF.

This clonotype was detected once. V and J are TRBV20-1 and TRBJ2-7, with unresolved D. V shed 0 bases and J shed 1 base, with 10 bases lying between them. The CDR3 has 14 amino acids. CDR1 and CDR2 from the germline V gene are DFQATT and SNEGSKA (reference sequence). This chain's CDR3 is CSARDLTDSYEQYF. CDR3 bases: TGCAGTGCTAGAGATCTGACGGATTCCTACGAGCAGTACTTC.